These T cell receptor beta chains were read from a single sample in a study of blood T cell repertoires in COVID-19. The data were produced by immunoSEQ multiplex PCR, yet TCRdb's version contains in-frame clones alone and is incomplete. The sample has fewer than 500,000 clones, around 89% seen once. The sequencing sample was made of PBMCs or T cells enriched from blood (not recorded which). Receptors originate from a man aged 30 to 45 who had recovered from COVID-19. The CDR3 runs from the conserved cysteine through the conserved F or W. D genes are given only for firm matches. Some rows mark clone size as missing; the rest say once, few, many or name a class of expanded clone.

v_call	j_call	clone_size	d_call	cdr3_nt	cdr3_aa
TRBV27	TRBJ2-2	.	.	TGTGCCAGCAGTTTGATCACTAGGATCGGGGAGCTGTTTTTT	CASSLITRIGELFF
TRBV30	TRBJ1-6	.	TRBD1	TGTGCCTGGGACCCCGGGACAGGAGTTTCACCCCTCCACTTT	CAWDPGTGVSPLHF
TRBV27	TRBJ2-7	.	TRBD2	TGTGCCAGCAGTTTATCGAGGGGCCGTGGGACTAGCGGGAGTTACGAGCAGTACTTC	CASSLSRGRGTSGSYEQYF
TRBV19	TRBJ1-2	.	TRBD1	TGTGCCACGGGCAGGACAGGGCGAGGCTACACCTTC	CATGRTGRGYTF
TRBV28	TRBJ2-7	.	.	TGTGCCAGCATCAGACACCGGGACTCCTACGAGCAGTACTTC	CASIRHRDSYEQYF
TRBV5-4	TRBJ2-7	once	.	TGTGCCAGCAGCTTGCCGGGGACCTACGAGCAGTACTTC	CASSLPGTYEQYF
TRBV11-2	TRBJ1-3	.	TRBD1	TGTGCCAGCAGCTTGGGGACAGGGGCTGGAAACACCATATATTTT	CASSLGTGAGNTIYF
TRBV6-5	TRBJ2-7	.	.	TGTGCCAGCAGTCAACAGAGCTACGAGCAGTACTTC	CASSQQSYEQYF
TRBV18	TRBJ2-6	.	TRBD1	TGTGCCAGCTCACAGACAGGGGGACTCTCTGGGGCCAACGTCCTGACTTTC	CASSQTGGLSGANVLTF
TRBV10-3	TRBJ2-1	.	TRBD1	TGTGCCACCGGGACAGGGGACCCAAATGAGCAGTTCTTC	CATGTGDPNEQFF
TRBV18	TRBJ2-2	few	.	TGTGCCAGCTCACCCTCCAGGGGAACGACCGGGGAGCTGTTTTTT	CASSPSRGTTGELFF
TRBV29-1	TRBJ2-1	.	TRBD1	TGCAGCGTTCCGGACAGGGTCTCCTACAATGAGCAGTTCTTC	CSVPDRVSYNEQFF
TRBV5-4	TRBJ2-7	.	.	TGTGCCAGCAGCTTGGAGGCCGGGTTGGGAGTCGAGCAGTACTTC	CASSLEAGLGVEQYF
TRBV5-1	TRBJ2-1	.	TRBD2	TGCGCCAGCAGCTCCCGGACTAGCGGGAGCAGGACCTACAATGAGCAGTTCTTC	CASSSRTSGSRTYNEQFF
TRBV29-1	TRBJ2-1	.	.	TGCAGCGGGGCGGGGATCTCCTACAATGAGCAGTTCTTC	CSGAGISYNEQFF
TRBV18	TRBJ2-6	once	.	TGTGCCAGCTCACCATCAGTGTCTGGGGCCAACGTCCTGACTTTC	CASSPSVSGANVLTF
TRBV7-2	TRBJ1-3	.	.	TGTGCCAGCAGCGCAACAGGGATCGGAAACACCATATATTTT	CASSATGIGNTIYF
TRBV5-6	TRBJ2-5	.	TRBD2	TGTGCCAGCAGGATACTAGCGGGAGGTCGGGAGACCCAGTACTTC	CASRILAGGRETQYF
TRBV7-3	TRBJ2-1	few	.	TGTGCCAGCAGCTCTTTCGGAGACAGGTACAATGAGCAGTTCTTC	CASSSFGDRYNEQFF
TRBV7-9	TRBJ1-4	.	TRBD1	TGTGCCAGCAGCTTAACAGGGGGCGGAGGTGAAAAACTGTTTTTT	CASSLTGGGGEKLFF
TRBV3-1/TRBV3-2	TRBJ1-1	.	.	TGTGCCAGCAGCCAAGATTGGGGGGATGGCACTGAAGCTTTCTTT	CASSQDWGDGTEAFF
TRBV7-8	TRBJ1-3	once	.	TGTGCCAGCAGCTTAATCCGCGACACCATATATTTT	CASSLIRDTIYF
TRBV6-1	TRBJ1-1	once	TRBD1	TGTGCCAGCAGTGACCCAGGACAGGGACGTTTAAGAGCTTTCTTT	CASSDPGQGRLRAFF
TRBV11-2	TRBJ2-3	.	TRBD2	TGTGCCAGCAGCTTCCTAGCGGGAGTTTCGGAAGATACGCAGTATTTT	CASSFLAGVSEDTQYF
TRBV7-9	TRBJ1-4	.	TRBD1	TGTGCCAGCAGCTCGGCCGGGACAGGGGGTGAAAAACTGTTTTTT	CASSSAGTGGEKLFF
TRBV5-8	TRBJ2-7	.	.	TGTGCCAGCAGCTCTAGACCAGCGGAGAGCTACGAGCAGTACTTC	CASSSRPAESYEQYF
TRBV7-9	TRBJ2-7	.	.	TGTGCCAGCAGCTTAGCGACACAGGGAATCGACGAGCAGTACTTC	CASSLATQGIDEQYF
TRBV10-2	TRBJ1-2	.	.	TGCGCCAGCAGGCAGACAGCGGGTGGCTACACCTTC	CASRQTAGGYTF
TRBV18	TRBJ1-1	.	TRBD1	TGTGCCAGCTCACTTGACGAGGGGGCTTATACTGAAGCTTTCTTT	CASSLDEGAYTEAFF
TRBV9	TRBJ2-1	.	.	TGTGCCAGCAGCGTAGATCGGACTACCAACAATGAGCAGTTCTTC	CASSVDRTTNNEQFF
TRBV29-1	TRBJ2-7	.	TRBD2	TGCAGCGTGCGCGGGGGGGAAGGGACTTACGAGCAGTACTTC	CSVRGGEGTYEQYF
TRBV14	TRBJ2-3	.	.	TGTGCCAGCAGCCCCTTCCGAGGCACAGATACGCAGTATTTT	CASSPFRGTDTQYF